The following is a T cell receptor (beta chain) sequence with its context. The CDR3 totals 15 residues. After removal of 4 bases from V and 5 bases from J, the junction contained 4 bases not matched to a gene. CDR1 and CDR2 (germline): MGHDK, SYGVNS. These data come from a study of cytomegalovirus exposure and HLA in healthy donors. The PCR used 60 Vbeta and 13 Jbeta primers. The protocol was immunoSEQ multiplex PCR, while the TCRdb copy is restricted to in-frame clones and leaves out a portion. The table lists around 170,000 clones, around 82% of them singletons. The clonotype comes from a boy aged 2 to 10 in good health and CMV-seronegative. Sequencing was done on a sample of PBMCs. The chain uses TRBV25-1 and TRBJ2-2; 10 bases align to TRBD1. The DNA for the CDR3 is TGTGCCAGCAGTGTCGGGGGACAGGGGACCGGGGAGCTGTTTTTT. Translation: CASSVGGQGTGELFF. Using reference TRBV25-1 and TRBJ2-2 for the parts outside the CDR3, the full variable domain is EADIYQTPRYLVIGTGKKITLECSQTMGHDKMYWYQQDPGMELHLIHYSYGVNSTEKGDLSSESTVSRIRTEHFPLTLESARPSHTSQYLCASSVGGQGTGELFFGEGSRLTVL.